The 17 T cell receptor beta chains presented below share a single source sample, sequenced in a study of blood T cell repertoires in COVID-19. Using immunoSEQ multiplex PCR, the repertoire was profiled, and TCRdb retains in-frame clones only, with some absent. The table records around 150,000 clones, roughly 80% of them present only once. Sequenced input: peripheral blood. The receptor source for this set is a man in his sixties with acute or convalescent COVID-19.

The V gene is TRBV19, the J gene TRBJ1-5; 7 nucleotides line up with TRBD1. Germline lookup yields CDR1 LNHDA and CDR2 SQIVND (reference sequence). V gave up 9 bases and J gave up 4 bases; unmatched junction bases: 12. The CDR3 covers 15 residues. The CDR3 reads CASKVSGTDNQPQHF. The DNA of the CDR3 is TGTGCCAGCAAGGTTTCGGGGACAGATAATCAGCCCCAGCATTTT.

V and J are TRBV6-5 and TRBJ2-1, with TRBD1 identical over 9 bases. Trimming at V came to 2 bases and at J to 12 bases, leaving 2 bases not matched to a gene. The CDR3 runs to 12 residues. From germline, CDR1 is MNHEY and CDR2 SVGAGI. The CDR3 coding sequence is TGTGCCAGCAGTTACGGGGGACAGGGGCAGTTCTTC. Protein product: CASSYGGQGQFF.

The rearrangement links TRBV11-2 to TRBJ1-1; 10 bases are a match to TRBD1. The V segment lost 6 bases and the J segment 6 bases; nucleotides outside the gene matches: 16. From germline, CDR1 is SGHAT and CDR2 FQNNGV. This CDR3 comprises 17 residues. CDR3 nucleotides: TGTGCCAGCAGAGAGAGACAGGGGGCATTGCGAGGCCCTGAAGCTTTCTTT. Translation: CASRERQGALRGPEAFF.

This clone was picked up a small number of times. The genes are TRBV7-9 and TRBJ1-1, with TRBD1 identical over 7 bases. Germline assignment: CDR1 SEHNR and CDR2 FQNEAQ (reference sequence). The CDR3 has 16 residues. With 4 bases clipped from V and 6 bases from J, the junction kept 14 bases outside the gene matches. The DNA for the CDR3 is TGTGCCAGCAGCTCGGGGACAGCGGCTGAGGTCGCTGAAGCTTTCTTT. This encodes CASSSGTAAEVAEAFF.

The chain employs TRBV5-1 and TRBJ2-5; tentatively, D is TRBD1 (8 bases). Germline assignment: CDR1 SGHRS and CDR2 YFSETQ. V dropped 4 bases and J dropped 4 bases, with 20 bases sitting between them. CDR3 length equals 16 residues. CDR3 nucleotides: TGCGCCAGCAGCAAACAAACAGGGGGAGGGCGAGAGACCCAGTACTTC. This gives the protein CASSKQTGGGRETQYF.

The rearrangement uses TRBV19 and TRBJ1-1; tentatively, D is TRBD1 (5 bases). This CDR3 contains 16 residues. CDR1 LNHDA and CDR2 SQIVND come from the germline V gene (reference sequence). Trimming took off 6 bases at V and 0 bases at J, with 17 bases between the two ends. The CDR3: CASRITFTGMNTEAFF. CDR3 bases: TGTGCCAGTAGGATAACCTTTACAGGAATGAACACTGAAGCTTTCTTT.

The V call is TRBV15, the J call TRBJ2-3; TRBD2 agrees at 12 bases. This CDR3 is built from 16 residues. Germline-derived CDR1 and CDR2 are LNHNV and YYDKDF (reference sequence). V lost 6 bases, J lost 2 bases, and 6 bases stayed unmatched. CDR3 loop: CATSKLAGGDTDTQYF. The CDR3 nucleotides read TGTGCCACCAGTAAACTAGCGGGGGGTGACACAGATACGCAGTATTTT.

The chain joins TRBV19 to TRBJ2-1, with 10 bases lining up with TRBD2. This CDR3 has 17 residues. Germline lookup yields CDR1 LNHDA and CDR2 SQIVND (reference sequence). The trim removed 1 base at V and 4 bases at J, leaving 7 bases unmatched. The CDR3 coding sequence is TGTGCCAGTAGTATAGGAGCTAGCGGGGGCCTTTACAATGAGCAGTTCTTC. Protein sequence: CASSIGASGGLYNEQFF.

The CDR3 nucleotides are TGTGCCAGCAGTGATTACAGGGGGCAGCCCCAGCATTTT. As protein: CASSDYRGQPQHF. The chain joins TRBV2 to TRBJ1-5, with 8 nucleotides matching TRBD1. The CDR3 is 13 residues long. Per the germline V gene, CDR1 is SNHLY and CDR2 is FYNNEI. The J segment lost 7 bases and the V segment lost 3 bases, leaving 2 bases of the junction unmatched.

This sequence joins TRBV2 and TRBJ1-4; 8 positions match TRBD1. V lost 6 bases to trimming and J lost 0 bases; unmatched junction nucleotides: 6. In germline, CDR1 is SNHLY, CDR2 FYNNEI. The CDR3 runs to 16 residues. CDR3 coding DNA: TGTGCCAGCAGAGCAGGGGGCGCATCAACTAATGAAAAACTGTTTTTT. Amino acid sequence: CASRAGGASTNEKLFF.

V is TRBV10-3 and J is TRBJ2-1, with 9 positions matching TRBD1. The length of the CDR3 is 13 residues. Trimming cost V 6 bases and J 6 bases; bases outside gene matches: 3. CDR1 and CDR2 (germline): ENHRY, SYGVKD. In DNA, the CDR3 is TGTGCCATCAGCCCGGGACAGGGCAATGAGCAGTTCTTC. Translation gives CAISPGQGNEQFF.

The rearrangement uses TRBV2 and TRBJ1-5; possibly TRBD1 for D (6 bases). Trimming pared 5 bases from V and 0 bases from J, leaving 11 bases between. The CDR3 extends over 15 amino acids. Germline CDR1 SNHLY, CDR2 FYNNEI. The chain's CDR3 is CASSLQGYSNQPQHF. CDR3 DNA: TGTGCCAGCAGTCTTCAGGGGTATAGCAATCAGCCCCAGCATTTT.

The rearrangement joins TRBV5-1 to TRBJ2-7; 8 positions match TRBD2. There are 14 residues in the CDR3. V shed 7 bases, J shed 0 bases, and the junction held 6 bases outside the gene matches. Germline V gene lookup returns CDR1 SGHRS and CDR2 YFSETQ. CDR3 bases: TGCGCCAGCTCCGGGGGGGAAACCTCCTACGAGCAGTACTTC. Encoded protein: CASSGGETSYEQYF. The variable domain in full, completed from reference TRBV5-1 and TRBJ2-7, reads KAGVTQTPRYLIKTRGQQVTLSCSPISGHRSVSWYQQTPGQGLQFLFEYFSETQRNKGNFPGRFSGRQFSNSRSEMNVSTLELGDSALYLCASSGGETSYEQYFGPGTRLTVT.

DNA of the CDR3: TGTGCCAGTAGTGTTAGCGGGGGGACAGAGACCCAGTACTTC. Its translation: CASSVSGGTETQYF. The chain joins TRBV19 to TRBJ2-5; TRBD2 agrees at 10 bases. The CDR3 loop spans 14 amino acids. With 5 bases clipped from V and 4 bases from J, the junction kept 4 bases outside the gene matches. Germline assignment: CDR1 LNHDA and CDR2 SQIVND (reference sequence).

The V gene is TRBV18, the J gene TRBJ1-1; TRBD1 might be the D (5 bases). Germline CDR1 reads KGHSH; CDR2 reads LQKENI. The CDR3 extends over 13 amino acids. V was cut by 6 bases and J by 1 base, with 9 bases left in between. The CDR3 loop is CASSRTPNTEAFF. DNA of the CDR3: TGTGCCAGCTCTCGGACACCGAACACTGAAGCTTTCTTT. Supplemented by reference TRBV18 and TRBJ1-1, the full variable domain reads NAGVMQNPRHLVRRRGQEARLRCSPMKGHSHVYWYRQLPEEGLKFMVYLQKENIIDESGMPKERFSAEFPKEGPSILRIQQVVRGDSAAYFCASSRTPNTEAFFGQGTRLTVV.

The table lists this clone with a few counts. The genes are TRBV6-6 and TRBJ1-1; a possible D gene is TRBD1 (6 bases). Germline V lookup: CDR1 MNHNY, CDR2 SVGAGI (reference sequence). The CDR3 loop spans 16 amino acids. V lost 6 bases, J lost 2 bases, and 19 bases lay in between. CDR3 in amino acids: CASSREGGAYNTEAFF. The CDR3 DNA reads TGTGCCAGCAGCCGTGAGGGGGGGGCATATAACACTGAAGCTTTCTTT.

V usage is TRBV19 and J usage is TRBJ2-3; tentative D call: TRBD2 (6 bases). Germline CDR1 is LNHDA and CDR2 is SQIVND (reference sequence). The CDR3 is 13 amino acids. Trimming took 5 bases from V and 4 from J, leaving 10 bases between them. The CDR3 loop is CASSGGSADTQYF. In nucleotides, the CDR3 is TGTGCCAGTAGTGGGGGGTCGGCAGATACGCAGTATTTT.